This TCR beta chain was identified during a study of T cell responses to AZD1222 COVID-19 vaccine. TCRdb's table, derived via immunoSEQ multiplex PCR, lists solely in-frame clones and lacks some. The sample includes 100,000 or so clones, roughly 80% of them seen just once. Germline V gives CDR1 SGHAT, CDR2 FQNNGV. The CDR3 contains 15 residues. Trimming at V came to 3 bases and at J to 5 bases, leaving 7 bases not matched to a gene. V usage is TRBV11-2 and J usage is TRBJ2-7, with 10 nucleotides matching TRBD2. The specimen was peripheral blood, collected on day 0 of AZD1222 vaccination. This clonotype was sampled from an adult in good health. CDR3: CASSFGLAGEHEQYF. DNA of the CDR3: TGTGCCAGCAGCTTCGGGCTAGCGGGAGAACACGAGCAGTACTTC. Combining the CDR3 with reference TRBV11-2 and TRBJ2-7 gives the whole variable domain EAGVAQSPRYKIIEKRQSVAFWCNPISGHATLYWYQQILGQGPKLLIQFQNNGVVDDSQLPKDRFSAERLKGVDSTLKIQPAKLEDSAVYLCASSFGLAGEHEQYFGPGTRLTVT.